Below, one T cell receptor beta chain is given with its context. This sample was taken from a study of T cell responses to AZD1222 COVID-19 vaccine. Clones were read by immunoSEQ multiplex PCR, and TCRdb kept only the in-frame ones, dropping some. Among over 150,000 clones listed, around 88% were seen once. This sequence originates from an adult who received the AZD1222 COVID-19 vaccine. The sequenced sample was peripheral blood, obtained 28 days after the second AZD1222 dose.

The CDR3 here is CASSRLTGTDYGYTF. In nucleotides, the CDR3 is TGCGCCAGCAGCCGACTGACAGGGACGGACTATGGCTACACCTTC. The chain couples TRBV5-1 to TRBJ1-2; 7 bases match TRBD1. Germline V gives CDR1 SGHRS, CDR2 YFSETQ. The V gene end was trimmed by 4 bases and the J gene end by 3 bases; junction bases not matched to a gene: 9. The CDR3 is 15 amino acids.